This T cell receptor (beta chain) derives from a study of blood T cell repertoires in COVID-19. Overall study: Sites in the United States, Italy and Spain provided acute and convalescent COVID-19 samples. The analysed material was cDNA or gDNA that came from T cells, B-cell-depleted T cells, or PBMCs.

Study processing details: The assay estimated nucleated cells by amplifying reference gene primers. Data came from immunoSEQ multiplex PCR; TCRdb stores just in-frame clones and leaves some out. The V and J calls and clone size are taken from that table; D and trimming were inferred from the DNA. The sample has around 76,000 clones, more than 75% seen once. CDR1 is MDHEN, CDR2 SYDVKM, per germline. The CDR3 is 14 residues long. Trimming pared 5 bases from V and 5 bases from J, leaving 14 bases between. The rearrangement links TRBV28 to TRBJ2-3; perhaps TRBD2 as D (7 bases). Sequenced material: peripheral blood. This TCR was sampled from a woman at least 80 years old with active or convalescent COVID-19. CDR3 residues: CASSGGGPVDTQYF. The CDR3 nucleotides read TGTGCCAGCAGTGGGGGGGGGCCCGTAGATACGCAGTATTTT.